The rows below give T cell receptor beta chains drawn from one sample of a study of blood T cell repertoires in COVID-19. Clones were sequenced by immunoSEQ multiplex PCR, and TCRdb holds only the in-frame ones, with some missing. The sample gives around 250,000 clones, roughly 89% of which show up once; less than 5% is in the top ten. Sequencing was performed on peripheral blood. These receptors came from a woman aged 40 to 55 who had recovered from COVID-19. CDR3s include the opening cysteine and the closing phenylalanine or tryptophan. D genes are given only for firm matches. The listing skips clone size in some rows; elsewhere it reads once, few, many or a size class.

d_call j_call v_call clone_size cdr3_nt cdr3_aa
TRBD1 TRBJ1-2 TRBV9 few TGTGCCAGCAGCAGGACAGGGGGAGCTAACTATGGCTACACCTTC CASSRTGGANYGYTF
. TRBJ1-2 TRBV12-3/TRBV12-4 . TGTGCCAGCAGTCAGACAGCCTATGGCTACACCTTC CASSQTAYGYTF
. TRBJ2-1 TRBV6-2/TRBV6-3 . TGTGCCAGCAGTTATTTCGGCAGGGACAATGAGCAGTTCTTC CASSYFGRDNEQFF
. TRBJ2-3 TRBV12-3/TRBV12-4 . TGTGCCAGCAGTCCCCCACGGACAGATACGCAGTATTTT CASSPPRTDTQYF
TRBD1 TRBJ1-6 TRBV18 . TGTGCCAGCTCACCAGCCGGGACAGGCAGTAATAATTCACCCCTCCACTTT CASSPAGTGSNNSPLHF
TRBD2 TRBJ2-1 TRBV5-4 . TGTGCCAGCAGCGCCCCAGGAGCGGGGGGGAACAATGAGCAGTTCTTC CASSAPGAGGNNEQFF
. TRBJ1-5 TRBV19 . TGTGCCAGTAGTATCCAGAGGGGAGGTCAGCCCCAGCATTTT CASSIQRGGQPQHF
. TRBJ2-1 TRBV4-2 . TGTGCCAGCAGCCAAGCATCCGGGGTCTCCTACAATGAGCAGTTCTTC CASSQASGVSYNEQFF
. TRBJ2-4 TRBV19 . TGTGCCAGTAGTATAGTGGCGGCCCCCGGGGTAAACATTCAGTACTTC CASSIVAAPGVNIQYF
. TRBJ1-6 TRBV5-1 . TGCGCCAGCAGCCTAATGTCGGACAGCTCAAATTCACCCCTCCACTTT CASSLMSDSSNSPLHF
. TRBJ2-6 TRBV5-1 . TGCGCCAGCTCCGAGACCAACGTCCTGACTTTC CASSETNVLTF
TRBD2 TRBJ2-5 TRBV5-1 . TGCGCCAGCAGCTTGGTTTTCGGTCGGGGACTAGGGGGGAAAGAGACCCAGTACTTC CASSLVFGRGLGGKETQYF
. TRBJ2-2 TRBV11-3 . TGTGCCAGCAGCTTATTTGGCTCCACCGGGGAGCTGTTTTTT CASSLFGSTGELFF
TRBD2 TRBJ2-3 TRBV15 . TGTGCCACCAGCTCCCGTTTCCCGACTAGCGGGGGAAACACAGATACGCAGTATTTT CATSSRFPTSGGNTDTQYF
TRBD2 TRBJ2-1 TRBV7-2 . TGTGCCAGCAGCTATCGTAGCGGGAGGAGGGATGAGCAGTTCTTC CASSYRSGRRDEQFF
. TRBJ1-1 TRBV9 . TGTGCCAGCAGCGAGCGGTGGGTTAACACTGAAGCTTTCTTT CASSERWVNTEAFF
. TRBJ1-4 TRBV21-1 . TGTGCCAGCAGCAAAACGGAGGGGGGGGAAAAACTGTTTTTT CASSKTEGGEKLFF
TRBD2 TRBJ2-2 TRBV6-2/TRBV6-3 . TGTGCCAGCAGTACAATAGCGGGGGGACGGAACACCGGGGAGCTGTTTTTT CASSTIAGGRNTGELFF
. TRBJ2-3 TRBV19 . TGTGCCAGTAGCCTTACAAGAGATACGCAGTATTTT CASSLTRDTQYF
TRBD1 TRBJ1-2 TRBV18 . TGTGCCAGCTCACTAGTTGGGGACAGTTTATATGGCTACACCTTC CASSLVGDSLYGYTF
TRBD1 TRBJ2-7 TRBV5-1 . TGCGCCAGCAGCTACCGGACAGGGGGGTTCGAGCAGTACTTC CASSYRTGGFEQYF
TRBD1 TRBJ1-6 TRBV15 . TGTGCCACCAGCAGGGACAGGGGCAGATCACCCCTCCACTTT CATSRDRGRSPLHF
. TRBJ2-3 TRBV27 . TGTGCCAGCAGTTCCTACACAGATACGCAGTATTTT CASSSYTDTQYF
. TRBJ2-2 TRBV6-5 . TGTGCCAGCAGTTACGTCGGGACCGGGGAGCTGTTTTTT CASSYVGTGELFF
TRBD1 TRBJ2-7 TRBV6-5 . TGTGCCAGCACTAAGAGGACAGGAGGATTTTACGAGCAGTACTTC CASTKRTGGFYEQYF
TRBD1 TRBJ2-7 TRBV27 . TGTGCCAGCAGTTTTGGACAGGGCTACGAGCAGTACTTC CASSFGQGYEQYF
TRBD1 TRBJ1-1 TRBV6-5 . TGTGCCAGCAGTTACGGAGGACAGGCGAACACTGAAGCTTTCTTT CASSYGGQANTEAFF
. TRBJ1-1 TRBV12-3/TRBV12-4 . TGTGCCAGCAGCCGTTTAATCACTGAAGCTTTCTTT CASSRLITEAFF
TRBD1 TRBJ1-5 TRBV5-8 . TGTGCCAGCAGCGTTGCGGACAGGGGAAATCAGCCCCAGCATTTT CASSVADRGNQPQHF
TRBD2 TRBJ2-1 TRBV27 . TGTGCCAGCGGACTAGCATCCTACAATGAGCAGTTCTTC CASGLASYNEQFF
. TRBJ2-6 TRBV27 . TGTGCCAGCACCACAAGACTCAGGGGGGTCGGGGCCAACGTCCTGACTTTC CASTTRLRGVGANVLTF
TRBD1 TRBJ1-2 TRBV6-1 . TGTGCCAGCAGTGAGACGACAGGGAATGATGGTGGCTACACCTTC CASSETTGNDGGYTF
TRBD2 TRBJ2-1 TRBV3-1/TRBV3-2 once TGTGCCAGCAGCCTTGGGACTAGCGGGGTGAATGAGCAGTTCTTC CASSLGTSGVNEQFF
TRBD2 TRBJ2-1 TRBV28 few TGTGCCAGCAGTGTAGCGGGAGGGCCCAATGAGCAGTTCTTC CASSVAGGPNEQFF
. TRBJ1-1 TRBV28 . TGTGCCAGCTCGGAGGGTTCCACTGAAGCTTTCTTT CASSEGSTEAFF
TRBD2 TRBJ2-1 TRBV7-8 . TGTGCCAGCAGCGAGTCCAGCGGGAGTTGGGGCAATGAGCAGTTCTTC CASSESSGSWGNEQFF
. TRBJ1-1 TRBV21-1 . TGTGCCAGCAACCTGGACAGGGGAGGCACTGAAGCTTTCTTT CASNLDRGGTEAFF
TRBD2 TRBJ2-1 TRBV7-3 . TGTGCCAGCAGACCCGGGACTAGCTCCTACAATGAGCAGTTCTTC CASRPGTSSYNEQFF
. TRBJ2-6 TRBV19 . TGTGCCAGTAGTATGGAGGGGACTGGGGCCAACGTCCTGACTTTC CASSMEGTGANVLTF
. TRBJ1-3 TRBV6-6 . TGTGCCAGCAGTTACGAGATCTCTGGAAACACCATATATTTT CASSYEISGNTIYF
. TRBJ1-1 TRBV10-3 . TGTGCCATCACCCCTGAGATGAACACTGAAGCTTTCTTT CAITPEMNTEAFF